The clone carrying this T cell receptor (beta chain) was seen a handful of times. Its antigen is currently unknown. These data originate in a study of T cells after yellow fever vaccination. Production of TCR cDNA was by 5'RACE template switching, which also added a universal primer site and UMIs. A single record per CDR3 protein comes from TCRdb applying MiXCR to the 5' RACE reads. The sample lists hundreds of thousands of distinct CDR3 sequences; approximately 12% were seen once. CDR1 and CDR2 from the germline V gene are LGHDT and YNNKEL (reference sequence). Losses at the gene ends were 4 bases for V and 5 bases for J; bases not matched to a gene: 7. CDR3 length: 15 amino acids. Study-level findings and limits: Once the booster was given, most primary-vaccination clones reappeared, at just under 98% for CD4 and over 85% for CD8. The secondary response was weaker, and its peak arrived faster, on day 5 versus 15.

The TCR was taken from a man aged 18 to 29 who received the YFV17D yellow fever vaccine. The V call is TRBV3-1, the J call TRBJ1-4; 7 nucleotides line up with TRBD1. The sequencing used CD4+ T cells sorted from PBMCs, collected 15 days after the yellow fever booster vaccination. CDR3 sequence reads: CASSPPGQQNEKLFF. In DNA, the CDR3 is TGTGCCAGCAGCCCACCGGGACAGCAAAATGAAAAACTGTTTTTT. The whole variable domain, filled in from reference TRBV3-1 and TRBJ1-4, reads DTAVSQTPKYLVTQMGNDKSIKCEQNLGHDTMYWYKQDSKKFLKIMFSYNNKELIINETVPNRFSPKSPDKAHLNLHINSLELGDSAVYFCASSPPGQQNEKLFFGSGTQLSVL.